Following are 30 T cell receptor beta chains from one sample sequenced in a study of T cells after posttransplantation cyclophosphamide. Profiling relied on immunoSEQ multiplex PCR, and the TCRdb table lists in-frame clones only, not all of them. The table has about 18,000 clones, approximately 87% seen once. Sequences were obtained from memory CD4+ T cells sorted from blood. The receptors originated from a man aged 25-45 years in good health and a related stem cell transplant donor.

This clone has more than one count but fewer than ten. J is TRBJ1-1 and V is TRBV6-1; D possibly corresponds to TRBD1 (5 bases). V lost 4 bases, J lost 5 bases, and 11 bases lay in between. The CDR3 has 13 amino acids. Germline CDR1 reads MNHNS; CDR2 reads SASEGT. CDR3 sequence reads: CASSVGRGTEAFF. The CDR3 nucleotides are TGTGCCAGCAGTGTGGGGAGGGGAACTGAAGCTTTCTTT.

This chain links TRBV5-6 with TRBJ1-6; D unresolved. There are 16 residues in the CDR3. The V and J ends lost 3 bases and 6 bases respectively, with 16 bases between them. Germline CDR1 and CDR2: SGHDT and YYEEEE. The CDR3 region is CASSSLVGGANSPLHF. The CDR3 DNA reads TGTGCCAGCAGCTCGCTTGTCGGAGGAGCTAATTCACCCCTCCACTTT.

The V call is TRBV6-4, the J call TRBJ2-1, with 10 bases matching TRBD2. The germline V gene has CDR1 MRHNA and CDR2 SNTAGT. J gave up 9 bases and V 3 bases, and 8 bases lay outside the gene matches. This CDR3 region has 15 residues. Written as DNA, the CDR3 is TGTGCCAGCAGTGAAAGCGGGGGGGCTTCGGCTGAGCAGTTCTTC. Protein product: CASSESGGASAEQFF.

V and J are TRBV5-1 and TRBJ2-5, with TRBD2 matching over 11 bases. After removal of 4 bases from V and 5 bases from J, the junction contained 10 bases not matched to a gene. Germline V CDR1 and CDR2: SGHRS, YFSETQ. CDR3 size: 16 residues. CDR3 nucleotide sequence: TGCGCCAGCAGCCCCCCCACTAGCGGGGGCGGGGAGACCCAGTACTTC. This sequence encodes CASSPPTSGGGETQYF.

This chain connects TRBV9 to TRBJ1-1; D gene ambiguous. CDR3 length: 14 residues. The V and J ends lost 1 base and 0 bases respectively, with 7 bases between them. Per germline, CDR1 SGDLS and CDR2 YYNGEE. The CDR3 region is CASSVLHMNTEAFF. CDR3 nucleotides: TGTGCCAGCAGCGTACTCCACATGAACACTGAAGCTTTCTTT.

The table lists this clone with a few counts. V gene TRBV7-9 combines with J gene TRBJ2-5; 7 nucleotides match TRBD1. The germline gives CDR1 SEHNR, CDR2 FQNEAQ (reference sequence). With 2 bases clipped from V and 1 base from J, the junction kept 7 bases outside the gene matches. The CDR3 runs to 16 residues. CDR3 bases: TGTGCCAGCAGCTTAAGGCCCGGACAGGTCCAAGAGACCCAGTACTTC. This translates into CASSLRPGQVQETQYF.

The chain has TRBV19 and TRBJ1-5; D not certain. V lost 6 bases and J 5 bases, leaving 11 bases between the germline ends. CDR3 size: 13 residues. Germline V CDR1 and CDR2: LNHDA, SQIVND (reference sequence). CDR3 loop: CASSRLWDQPQHF. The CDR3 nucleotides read TGTGCCAGTAGCCGACTTTGGGATCAGCCCCAGCATTTT.

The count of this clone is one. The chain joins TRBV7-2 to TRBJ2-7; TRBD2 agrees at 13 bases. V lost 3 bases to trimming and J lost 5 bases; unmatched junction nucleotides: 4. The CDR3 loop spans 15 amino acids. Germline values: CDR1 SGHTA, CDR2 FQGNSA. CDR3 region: CASSLGLAGSDEQYF. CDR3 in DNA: TGTGCCAGCAGCTTGGGACTAGCGGGGTCCGACGAGCAGTACTTC.

Written as DNA, the CDR3 is TGTGCCAGCAGTTGGACAGGGTCAGGTTCACCCCTCCACTTT. This gives the protein CASSWTGSGSPLHF. The V and J genes are TRBV28 and TRBJ1-6; the match to TRBD1 covers 8 bases. The junction had 5 bases not matched to a gene; V was cut back by 4 bases and J by 9 bases. The CDR3 spans 14 residues. From germline, CDR1 is MDHEN and CDR2 SYDVKM.

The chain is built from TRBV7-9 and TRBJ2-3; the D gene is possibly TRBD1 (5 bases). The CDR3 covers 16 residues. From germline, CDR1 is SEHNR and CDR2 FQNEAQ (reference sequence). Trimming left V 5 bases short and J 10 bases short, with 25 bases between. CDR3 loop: CASSKGDIAVYFAQYF. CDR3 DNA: TGTGCCAGCAGCAAAGGGGATATCGCAGTTTACTTCGCGCAGTATTTT.

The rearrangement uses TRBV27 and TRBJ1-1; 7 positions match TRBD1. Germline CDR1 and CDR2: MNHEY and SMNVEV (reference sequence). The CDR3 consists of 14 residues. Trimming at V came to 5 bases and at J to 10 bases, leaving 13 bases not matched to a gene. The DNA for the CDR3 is TGTGCCAGCAGTCAAACACCCTGGAGGGGGCGAGCTTTCTTT. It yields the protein CASSQTPWRGRAFF.

The CDR3 DNA reads TGTGCCAGTAGTCCCCGACAGAGCTCTGGAAACACCATATATTTT. Amino acids: CASSPRQSSGNTIYF. The rearrangement links TRBV19 to TRBJ1-3; tentatively, D is TRBD1 (5 bases). With 5 bases removed from V and 0 bases from J, the gap between germline ends came to 11 bases. Germline CDR1 LNHDA, CDR2 SQIVND (reference sequence). The CDR3 extends over 15 amino acids. Based on the CDR3 plus reference TRBV19 and TRBJ1-3, the full variable domain is DGGITQSPKYLFRKEGQNVTLSCEQNLNHDAMYWYRQDPGQGLRLIYYSQIVNDFQKGDIAEGYSVSREKKESFPLTVTSAQKNPTAFYLCASSPRQSSGNTIYFGEGSWLTVV.

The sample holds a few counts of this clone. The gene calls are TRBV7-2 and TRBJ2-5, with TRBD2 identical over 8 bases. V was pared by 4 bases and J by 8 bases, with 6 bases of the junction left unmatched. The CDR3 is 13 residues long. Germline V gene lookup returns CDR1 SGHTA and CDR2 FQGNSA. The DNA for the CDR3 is TGTGCCAGCAGCTGGAGCGGGGGAGAAACCCAGTACTTC. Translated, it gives CASSWSGGETQYF.

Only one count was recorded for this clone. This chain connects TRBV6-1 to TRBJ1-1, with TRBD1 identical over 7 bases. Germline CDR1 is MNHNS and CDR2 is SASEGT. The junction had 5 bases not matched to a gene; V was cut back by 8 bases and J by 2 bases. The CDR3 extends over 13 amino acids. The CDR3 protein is CASEAGGNTEAFF. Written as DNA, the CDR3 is TGTGCCAGCGAGGCAGGGGGTAACACTGAAGCTTTCTTT.

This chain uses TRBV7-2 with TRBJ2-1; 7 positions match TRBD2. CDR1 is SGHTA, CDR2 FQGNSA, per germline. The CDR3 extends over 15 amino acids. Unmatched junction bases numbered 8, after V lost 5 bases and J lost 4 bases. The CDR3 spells CASSPSGTTYNEQFF. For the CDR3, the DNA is TGTGCCAGCAGCCCCAGCGGGACTACTTACAATGAGCAGTTCTTC.

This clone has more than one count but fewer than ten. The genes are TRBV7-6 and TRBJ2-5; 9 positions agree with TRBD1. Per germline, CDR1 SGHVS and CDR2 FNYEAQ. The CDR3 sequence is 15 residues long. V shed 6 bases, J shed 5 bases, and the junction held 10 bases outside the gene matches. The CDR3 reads CASSETGTGSETQYF. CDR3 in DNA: TGTGCCAGCAGTGAGACCGGGACAGGGAGTGAGACCCAGTACTTC.

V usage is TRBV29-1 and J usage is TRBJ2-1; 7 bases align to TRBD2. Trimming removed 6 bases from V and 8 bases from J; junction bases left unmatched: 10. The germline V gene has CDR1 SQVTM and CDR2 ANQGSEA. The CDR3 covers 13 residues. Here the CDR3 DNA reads TGCAGCGTGGGAGGGCTGCGGGGCGATGAGCAGTTCTTC. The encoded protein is CSVGGLRGDEQFF.

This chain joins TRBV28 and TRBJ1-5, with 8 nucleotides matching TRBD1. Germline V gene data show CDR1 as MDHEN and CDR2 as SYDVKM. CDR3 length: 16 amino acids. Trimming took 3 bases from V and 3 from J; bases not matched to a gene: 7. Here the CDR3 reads CASSLGQGANNQPQHF. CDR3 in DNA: TGTGCCAGCAGTTTGGGGCAGGGGGCTAACAATCAGCCCCAGCATTTT. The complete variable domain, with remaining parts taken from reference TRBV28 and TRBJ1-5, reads DVKVTQSSRYLVKRTGEKVFLECVQDMDHENMFWYRQDPGLGLRLIYFSYDVKMKEKGDIPEGYSVSREKKERFSLILESASTNQTSMYLCASSLGQGANNQPQHFGDGTRLSIL.

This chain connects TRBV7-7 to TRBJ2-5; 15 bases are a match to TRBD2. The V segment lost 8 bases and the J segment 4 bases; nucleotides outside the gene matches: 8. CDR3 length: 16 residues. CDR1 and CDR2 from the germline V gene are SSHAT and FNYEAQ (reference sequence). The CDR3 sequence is CASGGTSGGPSETQYF. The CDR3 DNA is TGTGCCAGCGGAGGGACTAGCGGGGGGCCCTCAGAGACCCAGTACTTC.

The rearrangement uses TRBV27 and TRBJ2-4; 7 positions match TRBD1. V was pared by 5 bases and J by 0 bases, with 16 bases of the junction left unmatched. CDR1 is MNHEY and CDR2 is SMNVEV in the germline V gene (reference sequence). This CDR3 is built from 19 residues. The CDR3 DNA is TGTGCCAGCAGTGTTTCCGGGACAGCTAATTTACTAGCCAAAAACATTCAGTACTTC. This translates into CASSVSGTANLLAKNIQYF.

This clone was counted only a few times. CDR3 DNA: TGTGCCAGCAGCCACCGGACTAGACGCAATGAGCAGTTCTTC. The encoded protein is CASSHRTRRNEQFF. The chain combines TRBV7-9 with TRBJ2-1, with 7 nucleotides matching TRBD2. This CDR3 comprises 14 residues. The ends lost 5 bases at V and 6 bases at J; junction bases unmatched: 7. From germline, CDR1 is SEHNR and CDR2 FQNEAQ (reference sequence).

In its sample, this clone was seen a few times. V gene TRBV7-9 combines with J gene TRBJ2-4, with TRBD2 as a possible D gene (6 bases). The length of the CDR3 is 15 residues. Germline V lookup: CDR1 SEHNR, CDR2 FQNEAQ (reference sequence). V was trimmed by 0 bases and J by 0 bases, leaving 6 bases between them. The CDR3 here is CASSLAGGAKNIQYF. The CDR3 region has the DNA TGTGCCAGCAGCTTAGCGGGGGGAGCCAAAAACATTCAGTACTTC.

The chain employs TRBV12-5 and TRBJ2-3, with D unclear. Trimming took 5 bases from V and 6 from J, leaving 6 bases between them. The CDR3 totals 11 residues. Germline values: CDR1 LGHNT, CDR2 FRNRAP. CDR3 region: CASGVSDTQYF. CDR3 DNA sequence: TGTGCTAGTGGTGTATCGGATACGCAGTATTTT.

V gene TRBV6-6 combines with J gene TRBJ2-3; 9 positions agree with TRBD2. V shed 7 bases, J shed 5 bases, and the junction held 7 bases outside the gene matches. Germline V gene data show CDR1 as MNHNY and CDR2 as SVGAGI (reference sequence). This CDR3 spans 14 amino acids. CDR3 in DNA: TGTGCCAGCATTCCAGCGGGGGGAGGAGATACGCAGTATTTT. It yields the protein CASIPAGGGDTQYF.

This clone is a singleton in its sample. Written as DNA, the CDR3 is TGCGCCAGCAGTGAGACCCGGGTAGGAGAGACCCAGTACTTC. Encoded protein: CASSETRVGETQYF. The chain joins TRBV10-1 to TRBJ2-5; D ambiguous. Trimming shortened V by 2 bases and J by 4 bases, and 11 bases separated the two germline ends. The V gene's germline CDR1 is WNHNN and CDR2 SYGVQD (reference sequence). The CDR3 covers 14 residues.

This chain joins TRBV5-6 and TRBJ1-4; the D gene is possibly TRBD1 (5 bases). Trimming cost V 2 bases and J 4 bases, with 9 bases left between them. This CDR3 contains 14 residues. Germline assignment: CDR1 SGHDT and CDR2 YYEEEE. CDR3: CASSFSRVNEKLFF. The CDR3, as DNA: TGTGCCAGCAGCTTTAGCAGGGTTAATGAAAAACTGTTTTTT.

The CDR3 coding sequence is TGCGCCAGCAGCATACGACGGGAAGGGACCGGGGAGCTGTTTTTT. This sequence encodes CASSIRREGTGELFF. The chain employs TRBV4-3 and TRBJ2-2; D possibly corresponds to TRBD2 (5 bases). Trimming left V 5 bases short and J 5 bases short, with 15 bases between. This CDR3 is built from 15 residues. The germline CDR1 and CDR2 sequences are LGHNA and YSLEER.

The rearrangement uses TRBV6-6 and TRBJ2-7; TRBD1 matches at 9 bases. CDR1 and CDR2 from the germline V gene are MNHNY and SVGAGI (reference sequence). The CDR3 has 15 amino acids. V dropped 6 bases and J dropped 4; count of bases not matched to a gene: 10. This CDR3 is CASSLQGANWYEQYF. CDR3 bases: TGTGCCAGCAGCTTACAGGGGGCGAATTGGTACGAGCAGTACTTC.

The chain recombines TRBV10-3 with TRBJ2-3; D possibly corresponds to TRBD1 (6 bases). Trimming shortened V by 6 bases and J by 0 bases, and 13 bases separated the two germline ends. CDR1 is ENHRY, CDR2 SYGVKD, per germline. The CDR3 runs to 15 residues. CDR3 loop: CAIREQGPSTDTQYF. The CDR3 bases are TGTGCCATCAGGGAACAGGGTCCTAGCACAGATACGCAGTATTTT.

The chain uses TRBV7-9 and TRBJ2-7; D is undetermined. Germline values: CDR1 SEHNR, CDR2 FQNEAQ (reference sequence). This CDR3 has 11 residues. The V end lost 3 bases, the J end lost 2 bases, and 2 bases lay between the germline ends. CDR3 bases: TGTGCCAGCAGCTTCACCTACGAGCAGTACTTC. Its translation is CASSFTYEQYF. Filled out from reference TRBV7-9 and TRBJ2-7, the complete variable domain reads DTGVSQNPRHKITKRGQNVTFRCDPISEHNRLYWYRQTLGQGPEFLTYFQNEAQLEKSRLLSDRFSAERPKGSFSTLEIQRTEQGDSAMYLCASSFTYEQYFGPGTRLTVT.